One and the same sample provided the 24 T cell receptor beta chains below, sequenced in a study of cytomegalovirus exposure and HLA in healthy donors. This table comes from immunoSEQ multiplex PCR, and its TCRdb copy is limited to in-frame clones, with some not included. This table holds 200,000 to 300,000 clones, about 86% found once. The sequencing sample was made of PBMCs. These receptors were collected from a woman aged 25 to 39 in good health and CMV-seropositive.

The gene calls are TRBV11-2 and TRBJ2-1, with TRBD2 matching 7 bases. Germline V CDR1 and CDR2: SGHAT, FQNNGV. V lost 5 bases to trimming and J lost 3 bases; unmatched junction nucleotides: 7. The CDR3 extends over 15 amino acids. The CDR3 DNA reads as TGTGCCAGCAGCACAACTAGCGACTACTACAATGAGCAGTTCTTC. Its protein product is CASSTTSDYYNEQFF.

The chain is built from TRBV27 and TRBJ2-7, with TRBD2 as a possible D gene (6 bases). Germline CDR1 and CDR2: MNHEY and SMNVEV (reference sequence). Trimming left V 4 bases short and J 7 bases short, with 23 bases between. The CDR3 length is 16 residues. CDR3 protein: CASSSMAGNRAGEQYF. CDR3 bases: TGTGCCAGCAGTTCCATGGCAGGGAATCGGGCGGGAGAGCAGTACTTC.

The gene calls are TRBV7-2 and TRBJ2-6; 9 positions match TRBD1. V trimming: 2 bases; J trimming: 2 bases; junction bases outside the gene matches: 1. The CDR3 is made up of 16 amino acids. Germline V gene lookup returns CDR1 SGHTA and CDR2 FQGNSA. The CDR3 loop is CASSLTGGAGANVLTF. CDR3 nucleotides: TGTGCCAGCAGCTTAACAGGGGGCGCTGGGGCCAACGTCCTGACTTTC.

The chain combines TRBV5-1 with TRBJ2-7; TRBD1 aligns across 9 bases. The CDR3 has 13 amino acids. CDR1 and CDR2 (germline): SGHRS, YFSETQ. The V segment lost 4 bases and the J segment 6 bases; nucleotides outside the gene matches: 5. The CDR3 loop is CASSPDRGPEQYF. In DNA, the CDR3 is TGCGCCAGCAGCCCGGACAGGGGTCCCGAGCAGTACTTC.

The CDR3 DNA follows: TGTGCCAGCAGTTTTACAGGGTTGGGCTATGGCTACACCTTC. It codes for CASSFTGLGYGYTF. J is TRBJ1-2 and V is TRBV27; D might be TRBD1 (6 bases). Trimming took 3 bases from V and 4 from J, leaving 12 bases between them. The CDR3 length is 14 residues. CDR1 and CDR2 (germline): MNHEY, SMNVEV (reference sequence).

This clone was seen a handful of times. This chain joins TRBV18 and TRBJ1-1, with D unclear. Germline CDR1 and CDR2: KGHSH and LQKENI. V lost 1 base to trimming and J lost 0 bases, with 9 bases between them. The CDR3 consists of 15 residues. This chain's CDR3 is CASSPLRGMNTEAFF. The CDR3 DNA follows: TGTGCCAGCTCACCACTACGGGGTATGAACACTGAAGCTTTCTTT. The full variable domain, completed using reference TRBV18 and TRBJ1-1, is NAGVMQNPRHLVRRRGQEARLRCSPMKGHSHVYWYRQLPEEGLKFMVYLQKENIIDESGMPKERFSAEFPKEGPSILRIQQVVRGDSAAYFCASSPLRGMNTEAFFGQGTRLTVV.

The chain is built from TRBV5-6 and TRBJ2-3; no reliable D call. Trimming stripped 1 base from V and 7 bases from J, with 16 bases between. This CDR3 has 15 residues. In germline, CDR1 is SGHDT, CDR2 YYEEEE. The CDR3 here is CASSLSQTLVNTQYF. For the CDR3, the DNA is TGTGCCAGCAGCTTGTCGCAGACTTTGGTGAATACGCAGTATTTT.

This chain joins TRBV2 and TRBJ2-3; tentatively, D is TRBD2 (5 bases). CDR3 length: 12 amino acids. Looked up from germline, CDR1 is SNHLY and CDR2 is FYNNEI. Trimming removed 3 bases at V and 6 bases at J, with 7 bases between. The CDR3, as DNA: TGTGCCAGCAGTGACGAGCGGGATACGCAGTATTTT. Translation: CASSDERDTQYF.

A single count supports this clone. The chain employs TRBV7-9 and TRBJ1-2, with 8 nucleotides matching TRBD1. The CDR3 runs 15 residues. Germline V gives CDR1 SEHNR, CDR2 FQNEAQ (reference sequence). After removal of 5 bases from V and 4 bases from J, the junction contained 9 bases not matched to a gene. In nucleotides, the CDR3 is TGTGCCAGCAGCCCGGACAGGGTTTCACGCTATGGCTACACCTTC. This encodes CASSPDRVSRYGYTF.

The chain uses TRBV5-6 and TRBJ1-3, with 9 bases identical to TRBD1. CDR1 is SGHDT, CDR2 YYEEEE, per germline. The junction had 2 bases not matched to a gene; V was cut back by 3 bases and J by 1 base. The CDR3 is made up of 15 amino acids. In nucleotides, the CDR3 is TGTGCCAGCAGCTCCGGGACAGGGTCTGGAAACACCATATATTTT. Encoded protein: CASSSGTGSGNTIYF.

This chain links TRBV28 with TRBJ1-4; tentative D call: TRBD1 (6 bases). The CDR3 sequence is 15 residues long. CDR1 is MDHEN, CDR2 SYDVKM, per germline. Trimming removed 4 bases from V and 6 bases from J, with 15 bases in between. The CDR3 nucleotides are TGTGCCAGCAGTTCCCGGACAGTCCCGGATGAAAAACTGTTTTTT. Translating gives CASSSRTVPDEKLFF. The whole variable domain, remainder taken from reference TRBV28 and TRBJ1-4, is DVKVTQSSRYLVKRTGEKVFLECVQDMDHENMFWYRQDPGLGLRLIYFSYDVKMKEKGDIPEGYSVSREKKERFSLILESASTNQTSMYLCASSSRTVPDEKLFFGSGTQLSVL.

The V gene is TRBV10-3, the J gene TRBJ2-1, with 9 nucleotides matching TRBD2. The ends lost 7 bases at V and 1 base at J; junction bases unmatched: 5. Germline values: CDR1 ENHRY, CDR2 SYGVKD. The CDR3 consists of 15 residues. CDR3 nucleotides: TGTGCCATCAAGTTAGCGGGAGAGTCCTACAATGAGCAGTTCTTC. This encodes CAIKLAGESYNEQFF.

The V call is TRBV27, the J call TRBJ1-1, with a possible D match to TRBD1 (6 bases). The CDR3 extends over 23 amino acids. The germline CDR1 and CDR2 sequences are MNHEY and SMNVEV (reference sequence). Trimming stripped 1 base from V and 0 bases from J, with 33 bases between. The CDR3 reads CASSLWVFENPGTTTYMNTEAFF. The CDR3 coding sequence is TGTGCCAGCAGTTTATGGGTTTTTGAGAATCCCGGGACAACTACGTACATGAACACTGAAGCTTTCTTT.

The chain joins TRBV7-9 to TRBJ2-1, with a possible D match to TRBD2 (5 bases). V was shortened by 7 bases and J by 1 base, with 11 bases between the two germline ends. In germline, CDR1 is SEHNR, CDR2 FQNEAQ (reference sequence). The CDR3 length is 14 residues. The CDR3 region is CASISGGSYNEQFF. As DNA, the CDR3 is TGTGCCAGCATCAGCGGAGGATCCTACAATGAGCAGTTCTTC.

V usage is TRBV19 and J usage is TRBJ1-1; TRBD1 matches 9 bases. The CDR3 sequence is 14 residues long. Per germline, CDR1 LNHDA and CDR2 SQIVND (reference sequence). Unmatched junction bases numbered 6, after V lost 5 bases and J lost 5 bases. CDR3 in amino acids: CASSDPGTGTEAFF. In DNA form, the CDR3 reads TGTGCCAGTAGTGACCCCGGGACAGGGACTGAAGCTTTCTTT.

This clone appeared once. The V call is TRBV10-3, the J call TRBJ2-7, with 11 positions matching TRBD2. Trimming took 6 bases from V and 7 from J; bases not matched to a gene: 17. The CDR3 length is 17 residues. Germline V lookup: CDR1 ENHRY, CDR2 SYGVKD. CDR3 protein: CAIRSGLAGLAPMEQYF. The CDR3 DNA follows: TGTGCCATCAGATCCGGACTAGCGGGTTTAGCCCCTATGGAGCAGTACTTC.

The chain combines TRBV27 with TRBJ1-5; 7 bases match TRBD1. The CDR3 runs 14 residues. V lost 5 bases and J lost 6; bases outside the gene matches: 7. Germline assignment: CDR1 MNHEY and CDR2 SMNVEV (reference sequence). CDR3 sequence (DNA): TGTGCCAGCAGTCCACAGGGGTGGGGTCAGCCCCAGCATTTT. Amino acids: CASSPQGWGQPQHF.

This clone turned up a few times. The CDR3 coding sequence is TGCAGCGTTGCAGGGTACACTGAAGCTTTCTTT. It encodes CSVAGYTEAFF. This chain connects TRBV29-1 to TRBJ1-1; perhaps TRBD1 as D (5 bases). This CDR3 spans 11 amino acids. Trimming shortened V by 4 bases and J by 3 bases, and 6 bases separated the two germline ends. The germline CDR1 and CDR2 sequences are SQVTM and ANQGSEA.

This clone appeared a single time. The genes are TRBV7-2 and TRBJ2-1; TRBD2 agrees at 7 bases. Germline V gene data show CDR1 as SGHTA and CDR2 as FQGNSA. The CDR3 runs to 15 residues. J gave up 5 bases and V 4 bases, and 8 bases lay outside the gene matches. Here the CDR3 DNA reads TGTGCCAGCAGCTCACCCGGGAGGTCCCACAATGAGCAGTTCTTC. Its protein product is CASSSPGRSHNEQFF. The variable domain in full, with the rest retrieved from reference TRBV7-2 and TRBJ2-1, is GAGVSQSPSNKVTEKGKDVELRCDPISGHTALYWYRQSLGQGLEFLIYFQGNSAPDKSGLPSDRFSAERTGGSVSTLTIQRTQQEDSAVYLCASSSPGRSHNEQFFGPGTRLTVL.

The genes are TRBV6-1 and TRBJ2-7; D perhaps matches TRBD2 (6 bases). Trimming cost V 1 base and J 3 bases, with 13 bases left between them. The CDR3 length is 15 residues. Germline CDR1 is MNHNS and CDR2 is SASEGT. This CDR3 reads CASSEVGGVLYEQYF. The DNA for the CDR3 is TGTGCCAGCAGTGAAGTCGGGGGAGTCCTCTACGAGCAGTACTTC.

The CDR3 spells CASSVATLAGSYNEQFF. In DNA, the CDR3 is TGTGCCAGCAGCGTAGCTACCCTAGCGGGATCCTACAATGAGCAGTTCTTC. V usage is TRBV9 and J usage is TRBJ2-1; 9 bases are shared with TRBD2. The CDR3 runs 17 residues. With 0 bases clipped from V and 1 base from J, the junction kept 5 bases outside the gene matches. The germline CDR1 and CDR2 sequences are SGDLS and YYNGEE.

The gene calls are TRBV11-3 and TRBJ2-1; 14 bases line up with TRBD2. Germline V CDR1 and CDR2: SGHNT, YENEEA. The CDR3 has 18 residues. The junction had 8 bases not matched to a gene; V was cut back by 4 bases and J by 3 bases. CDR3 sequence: CASSWDRLAGGYYNEQFF. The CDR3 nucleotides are TGTGCCAGCAGCTGGGATCGACTAGCGGGAGGGTACTACAATGAGCAGTTCTTC.

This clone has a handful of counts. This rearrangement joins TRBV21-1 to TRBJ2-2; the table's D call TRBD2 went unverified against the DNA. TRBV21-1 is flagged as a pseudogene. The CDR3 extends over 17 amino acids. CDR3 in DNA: TGTGCCAGCAGCGCTTCGACTAGCGACGCGAACACCGGGGAGCTGTTTTTT. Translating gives CASSASTSDANTGELFF.

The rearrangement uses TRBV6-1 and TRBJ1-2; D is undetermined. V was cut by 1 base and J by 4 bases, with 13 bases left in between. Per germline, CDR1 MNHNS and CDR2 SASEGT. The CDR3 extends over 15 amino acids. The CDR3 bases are TGTGCCAGCAGTGAAGAAGTATCCGACTTCTATGGCTACACCTTC. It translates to CASSEEVSDFYGYTF.